This passage covers 30 T cell receptor beta chains from one sample sequenced in a study of radiotherapy plus CTLA-4 blockade in lung cancer. The table came from immunoSEQ multiplex PCR; TCRdb's copy has only in-frame clones and leaves some out. The table includes approximately 81,000 clones, about 79% detected once. The sequencing used peripheral blood, collected from a patient treated with radiotherapy plus ipilimumab. The receptors originated from a human donor with non-small cell lung cancer who had a partial response to radiotherapy plus ipilimumab. Some clones in this sample may be carry-over from other donors' samples.

The chain employs TRBV29-1 and TRBJ1-3, with D tentatively TRBD1 (6 bases). The V end was cut by 6 bases, the J end by 3 bases, with 12 bases between. The CDR3 is 13 amino acids. In germline, CDR1 is SQVTM, CDR2 ANQGSEA. The CDR3 is CSVNRDGGNTIYF. The CDR3 DNA reads as TGCAGCGTCAACAGGGATGGTGGAAACACCATATATTTT.

The gene calls are TRBV4-2 and TRBJ1-1; D might be TRBD1 (5 bases). Per the germline V gene, CDR1 is LGHNA and CDR2 is YNFKEQ. The CDR3 consists of 14 residues. Trimming left V 4 bases short and J 4 bases short, with 13 bases between. Written as DNA, the CDR3 is TGTGCCAGCAGCCGATCCGGGGGGGGCACTGAAGCTTTCTTT. Its translation: CASSRSGGGTEAFF.

The J gene is TRBJ1-5, the V gene TRBV28; D is perhaps TRBD1 (6 bases). Germline-derived CDR1 and CDR2 are MDHEN and SYDVKM. The V end lost 4 bases, the J end lost 8 bases, and 18 bases lay between the germline ends. CDR3 size: 15 residues. CDR3 nucleotides: TGTGCCAGCAGTTCCCTGACAGGTAGGAATGAGCCCCAGCATTTT. It translates to CASSSLTGRNEPQHF.

This clone was seen once. CDR3 amino acids: CAWSHGAVTDTQYF. The DNA of the CDR3 is TGTGCCTGGAGTCATGGGGCGGTCACAGATACGCAGTATTTT. The chain uses TRBV30 and TRBJ2-3; D possibly corresponds to TRBD1 (5 bases). This CDR3 is built from 14 residues. Per the germline V gene, CDR1 is GTSNPN and CDR2 is SVGIG (reference sequence). Deletions cut 2 bases from V and 2 bases from J, with 11 bases between.

The table lists this clone with a few counts. The V gene is TRBV9, the J gene TRBJ2-2; 9 nucleotides match TRBD2. The germline gives CDR1 SGDLS, CDR2 YYNGEE. The CDR3 has 18 amino acids. V shed 0 bases, J shed 6 bases, and the junction held 12 bases outside the gene matches. CDR3 region: CASSVDISGRRGPGELFF. The CDR3 region has the DNA TGTGCCAGCAGCGTAGATATTAGCGGGAGAAGGGGCCCCGGGGAGCTGTTTTTT.

V usage is TRBV29-1 and J usage is TRBJ2-2; D is perhaps TRBD2 (5 bases). CDR1 SQVTM and CDR2 ANQGSEA come from the germline V gene. The CDR3 covers 14 residues. With 1 base removed from V and 4 bases from J, the gap between germline ends came to 10 bases. CDR3 amino acids: CSVEARVGTGELFF. The CDR3 region has the DNA TGCAGCGTTGAAGCGAGGGTGGGCACCGGGGAGCTGTTTTTT.

The chain carries TRBV5-1 and TRBJ1-3, with no clear D. Deletions cut 0 bases from V and 0 bases from J, with 10 bases between. CDR3 length: 16 residues. Looked up from germline, CDR1 is SGHRS and CDR2 is YFSETQ. The CDR3 region is CASSLGSPSSGNTIYF. CDR3 sequence (DNA): TGCGCCAGCAGCTTGGGGTCCCCTAGCTCTGGAAACACCATATATTTT.

This clone was detected only once. This CDR3 is CASSHAGGLRWSGELFF. CDR3 DNA sequence: TGTGCCAGCAGTCACGCCGGGGGGCTTAGGTGGTCCGGGGAGCTGTTTTTT. This chain joins TRBV27 and TRBJ2-2; a possible D gene is TRBD2 (7 bases). V lost 5 bases and J 6 bases, leaving 22 bases between the germline ends. The CDR3 sequence is 17 residues long. Germline V gives CDR1 MNHEY, CDR2 SMNVEV (reference sequence).

This clone was seen a handful of times. This chain links TRBV10-3 with TRBJ1-1, with 9 bases that match TRBD1. With 4 bases clipped from V and 4 bases from J, the junction kept 10 bases outside the gene matches. From germline, CDR1 is ENHRY and CDR2 SYGVKD. The CDR3 contains 16 residues. The CDR3, as DNA: TGTGCCATCAGTGCGACCACAGGGGGCCCGAGCACTGAAGCTTTCTTT. It translates to CAISATTGGPSTEAFF.

V and J are TRBV10-3 and TRBJ1-5; 8 bases line up with TRBD1. The CDR3 is made up of 17 amino acids. V was clipped by 1 base and J by 2 bases; unmatched bases: 7. Germline V gives CDR1 ENHRY, CDR2 SYGVKD. CDR3 residues: CAISEFLGRGRNQPQHF. In DNA form, the CDR3 reads TGTGCCATCAGTGAGTTTTTGGGCAGGGGGCGCAATCAGCCCCAGCATTTT.

This clone came up a few times. The V and J genes are TRBV19 and TRBJ1-1, with 9 bases lining up with TRBD1. This CDR3 has 15 residues. The germline CDR1 and CDR2 sequences are LNHDA and SQIVND (reference sequence). With 3 bases clipped from V and 5 bases from J, the junction kept 7 bases outside the gene matches. The CDR3 coding sequence is TGTGCCAGTAGTATCGGGGGACAGGGAGTGACTGAAGCTTTCTTT. Protein sequence: CASSIGGQGVTEAFF. The variable domain in full, completed from reference TRBV19 and TRBJ1-1, reads DGGITQSPKYLFRKEGQNVTLSCEQNLNHDAMYWYRQDPGQGLRLIYYSQIVNDFQKGDIAEGYSVSREKKESFPLTVTSAQKNPTAFYLCASSIGGQGVTEAFFGQGTRLTVV.

This clone turned up a few times. The CDR3 loop reads CASSLRGHATNEKLFF. CDR3 nucleotides: TGTGCCAGCAGCCTCAGGGGCCATGCAACTAATGAAAAACTGTTTTTT. The chain employs TRBV7-6 and TRBJ1-4; D may be TRBD1 (6 bases). This CDR3 contains 16 residues. Trimming took off 5 bases at V and 0 bases at J, with 13 bases between the two ends. CDR1 is SGHVS, CDR2 FNYEAQ, per germline. Together with reference TRBV7-6 and TRBJ1-4, the CDR3 gives the full variable domain: GAGVSQSPRYKVTKRGQDVALRCDPISGHVSLYWYRQALGQGPEFLTYFNYEAQQDKSGLPNDRFSAERPEGSISTLTIQRTEQRDSAMYRCASSLRGHATNEKLFFGSGTQLSVL.

The gene calls are TRBV7-9 and TRBJ1-6; no clear D gene. V was clipped by 4 bases and J by 3 bases, with 7 bases between them. The germline V gene has CDR1 SEHNR and CDR2 FQNEAQ (reference sequence). This CDR3 is 14 amino acids long. Written as DNA, the CDR3 is TGTGCCAGCAGCTACGGGGACTATAATTCACCCCTCCACTTT. Protein: CASSYGDYNSPLHF.

The gene calls are TRBV7-2 and TRBJ1-2, with a tentative D call TRBD1 (6 bases). This CDR3 contains 15 residues. The V end lost 5 bases, the J end lost 6 bases, and 19 bases lay between the germline ends. Germline CDR1 and CDR2: SGHTA and FQGNSA. The CDR3 DNA reads as TGTGCCAGCAGCCCATTTCTGGGGGCTGAAGATGGCTACACCTTC. Protein product: CASSPFLGAEDGYTF.

The chain has TRBV10-3 and TRBJ2-3; perhaps TRBD1 as D (6 bases). CDR3 size: 13 residues. CDR1 and CDR2 (germline): ENHRY, SYGVKD. V was trimmed by 3 bases and J by 3 bases, leaving 7 bases between them. The CDR3: CAISEQGTDTQYF. The CDR3 DNA sequence: TGTGCCATCAGTGAACAGGGTACAGATACGCAGTATTTT.

This chain joins TRBV30 and TRBJ1-1; D remains unclear. The V end was cut by 2 bases, the J end by 0 bases, with 10 bases between. CDR3 length: 14 amino acids. The germline CDR1 and CDR2 sequences are GTSNPN and SVGIG (reference sequence). CDR3 residues: CAWSKPQMNTEAFF. In nucleotides, the CDR3 is TGTGCCTGGAGTAAGCCTCAAATGAACACTGAAGCTTTCTTT.

The J gene is TRBJ2-3, the V gene TRBV5-5; D possibly corresponds to TRBD1 (6 bases). The ends were cut back, 2 bases at V and 6 bases at J, with 13 bases in the middle. CDR1 and CDR2 (germline): SGHKS, YYEKEE (reference sequence). The CDR3 runs 14 residues. CDR3 in amino acids: CASSFLQGTDTQYF. The CDR3, as DNA: TGTGCCAGCAGCTTTCTACAGGGAACGGATACGCAGTATTTT.

The chain combines TRBV19 with TRBJ2-5, with 8 nucleotides matching TRBD1. This CDR3 region has 14 residues. Trimming at V came to 5 bases and at J to 5 bases, leaving 7 bases not matched to a gene. The germline V gene has CDR1 LNHDA and CDR2 SQIVND (reference sequence). The CDR3 is CASSDRGGRETQYF. In nucleotides, the CDR3 is TGTGCCAGTAGTGACAGGGGCGGAAGGGAGACCCAGTACTTC. Combining the CDR3 with reference TRBV19 and TRBJ2-5 gives the whole variable domain DGGITQSPKYLFRKEGQNVTLSCEQNLNHDAMYWYRQDPGQGLRLIYYSQIVNDFQKGDIAEGYSVSREKKESFPLTVTSAQKNPTAFYLCASSDRGGRETQYFGPGTRLLVL.

There are a few counts of this clone. The V call is TRBV6-5, the J call TRBJ2-7; weak D call: TRBD1 (5 bases). Trimming shortened V by 5 bases and J by 4 bases, and 18 bases separated the two germline ends. In germline, CDR1 is MNHEY, CDR2 SVGAGI. The CDR3 extends over 15 amino acids. CDR3 nucleotides: TGTGCCAGCAGTCCCGCCAACAGGCCTACTTACGAGCAGTACTTC. Protein: CASSPANRPTYEQYF.

The rearrangement uses TRBV5-4 and TRBJ1-3, with 9 bases lining up with TRBD1. The CDR3 is made up of 17 amino acids. Germline CDR1 reads SGHNT; CDR2 reads YYREEE (reference sequence). The V gene end was trimmed by 4 bases and the J gene end by 3 bases; junction bases not matched to a gene: 11. Here the CDR3 reads CASSRPTGGAGGNTIYF. The CDR3 DNA follows: TGTGCCAGCAGCCGTCCTACAGGGGGCGCAGGTGGAAACACCATATATTTT.

The chain is built from TRBV5-1 and TRBJ2-5; 7 positions agree with TRBD2. The CDR3 length is 16 residues. Germline CDR1 SGHRS, CDR2 YFSETQ. V trimming: 4 bases; J trimming: 1 base; junction bases outside the gene matches: 10. CDR3 DNA sequence: TGCGCCAGCAGCCCGGGCGGGGGAGGCAGCCAAGAGACCCAGTACTTC. It specifies CASSPGGGGSQETQYF.

The chain joins TRBV7-3 to TRBJ1-6, with 12 positions matching TRBD1. The length of the CDR3 is 14 residues. In germline, CDR1 is SGHTA, CDR2 FQGTGA. V trimming: 4 bases; J trimming: 12 bases; junction bases outside the gene matches: 4. The CDR3 DNA follows: TGTGCCAGCAGCTCCGGGACAGGGGGCAAACCCCTCCACTTT. Its translation: CASSSGTGGKPLHF.

The CDR3 nucleotides read TGTGCCAGCTCCATTGGGACTAGCGGGGGTTACGAGCAGTACTTC. Translated: CASSIGTSGGYEQYF. The chain is built from TRBV6-1 and TRBJ2-7; 14 bases fit TRBD2. The CDR3 is 15 amino acids. Trimming at V came to 8 bases and at J to 4 bases, leaving 7 bases not matched to a gene. Germline V gene sequence: CDR1 MNHNS, CDR2 SASEGT.

The chain carries TRBV6-1 and TRBJ2-3, with TRBD2 identical over 10 bases. The germline V gene encodes CDR1 MNHNS and CDR2 SASEGT. J lost 6 bases, V lost 3 bases, and 12 bases had no gene match. This CDR3 contains 17 residues. The CDR3, as DNA: TGTGCCAGCAGTGATCGGCCTAGCGGGGGCCCCCGGGATACGCAGTATTTT. Its protein is CASSDRPSGGPRDTQYF.

The V gene is TRBV9, the J gene TRBJ2-1; 9 bases are a match to TRBD2. V dropped 0 bases and J dropped 7; count of bases not matched to a gene: 8. This CDR3 spans 16 amino acids. Germline V gives CDR1 SGDLS, CDR2 YYNGEE. The CDR3 protein is CASSVAGAGGGNEQFF. CDR3 nucleotides: TGTGCCAGCAGCGTAGCTGGAGCGGGAGGAGGGAATGAGCAGTTCTTC.

The gene calls are TRBV28 and TRBJ2-7; 12 nucleotides line up with TRBD2. This CDR3 spans 14 amino acids. V shed 6 bases, J shed 2 bases, and the junction held 2 bases outside the gene matches. Germline V lookup: CDR1 MDHEN, CDR2 SYDVKM. DNA for the CDR3: TGTGCCAGCAGGCTAGCGGGGGGGCCCTACGAGCAGTACTTC. It codes for CASRLAGGPYEQYF.

The gene calls are TRBV23-1 and TRBJ2-7, with a possible D match to TRBD2 (6 bases). TRBV23-1 has ORF status, its function being uncertain. V lost 4 bases to trimming and J lost 6 bases, with 10 bases between them. The CDR3 runs to 12 residues. The DNA of the CDR3 is TGCGCCAGCAGTCTTGCGGGAACCGAGCAGTACTTC. Its protein is CASSLAGTEQYF.

This rearrangement joins TRBV30 to TRBJ2-7; no clear D. V lost 2 bases and J 6 bases, leaving 11 bases between the germline ends. The CDR3 loop spans 12 amino acids. Germline V gene sequence: CDR1 GTSNPN, CDR2 SVGIG (reference sequence). The CDR3 sequence: CAWSLPPGEQYF. In DNA form, the CDR3 reads TGTGCCTGGAGTCTGCCGCCGGGCGAGCAGTACTTC.

This clone was observed a few times. V usage is TRBV7-2 and J usage is TRBJ2-5, with a possible D match to TRBD1 (6 bases). This CDR3 spans 15 amino acids. From germline, CDR1 is SGHTA and CDR2 FQGNSA. The germline V and J ends were trimmed by 2 bases and 2 bases, with 12 bases remaining between them. In DNA form, the CDR3 reads TGTGCCAGCAGCTTACAACAGGGTATTCAAGAGACCCAGTACTTC. Protein sequence: CASSLQQGIQETQYF.

Only a few counts were recorded for this clone. The rearrangement uses TRBV13 and TRBJ1-2, with 8 nucleotides matching TRBD1. The CDR3 loop spans 13 amino acids. Germline V gene sequence: CDR1 PRHDT, CDR2 FYEKMQ (reference sequence). The V segment lost 5 bases and the J segment 2 bases; nucleotides outside the gene matches: 1. CDR3 protein: CASSGDRNYGYTF. DNA for the CDR3: TGTGCCAGCAGCGGGGACAGGAACTATGGCTACACCTTC.